A single T cell receptor (beta chain) is shown here with its context. This clone has more than one count but fewer than ten. Its target antigen remains unknown. The record has no base qualities; no much larger clone is one base away. Receptor amplification or capture employed the immunoSEQ multiplex PCR assay. A mixture of 60 forward primers for TCR Vbeta segments and 13 reverse primers for TCR Jbeta segments was used in the multiplex PCR. Amplification of the CDR3 region of rearranged TCR beta genes was performed with a multiplex PCR assay on genomic DNA. The Illumina HiSeq System was used to sequence the amplified TCR beta libraries as 87-base-pair reads. The study's own analysis went as follows. Across the 500 to 700 repertoires, a later analysis counted tens of millions of unique TCR beta chains, about 10 million of which were shared by at least two donors. Raw reads were error-corrected and collapsed into unique sequences by a nearest-neighbor algorithm in which closely related sequences were merged to remove PCR and sequencing errors. CDR3 sequences were aligned to IMGT reference sequences to assign V, D and J gene segments. For a sequence to be retained, a match of at least six nucleotides was required to both a V gene segment and a J gene segment. Rearrangements were called productive when the CDR3 lacked stop codons and stayed in frame with V and J; all others were non-productive. Following IMGT convention, CDR3 was defined as the stretch from the second conserved V-encoded cysteine up to the conserved J-encoded phenylalanine. The earlier analysis of about 590 of the donors excluded sequences that lacked an unambiguous match to a single V gene segment. In an earlier analysis of approximately 560 of the donors, a V segment was called functional when productive rearrangements were above 56.7%, and segregating when the standard deviation between donors exceeded 5%. A statistical classification framework was developed to diagnose cytomegalovirus status using the catalog of TCR beta chain sequences. V and J gene assignment, in a later analysis, came from comparing TCR nucleotide sequences with IMGT/GENE-DB human TR gene sequences. The TCRdist pipeline was used in a later analysis to assign CDR3 sequences and most-parsimonious VDJ recombination scenarios. In a later analysis, each TCR beta chain was defined by its CDR3 amino acid sequence together with its V-gene family, and reads lacking a unique V-gene family were excluded. In a later analysis, 450 to 600 highly shared, low-generation-probability nucleotide sequences were removed to address suspected cross-contamination and a sequencing artifact. In a later analysis, a clonal expansion index for each public chain was calculated from normalized within-repertoire ranks of inferred template counts. In a later analysis, generation probabilities were computed using a VDJ recombination model fitted to out-of-frame rearrangements, and the results were checked against IGoR. Hypergeometric tests were used in a later analysis to score TCR-TCR, TCR-HLA and TCR-CMV co-occurrence, with a repertoire-size bias correction applied to the TCR pairs. A later analysis estimated false discovery rates by permuting HLA or CMV assignments 20 times. A later analysis grouped co-occurring TCRs with DBSCAN, adding TCRdist sequence similarity when clustering within HLA-allele-positive subsets. Repertoires with fewer than 30,000 or more than 120,000 public chains, plus five repertoires with anomalous nucleotide sharing, were excluded from co-occurrence clustering. Entries here come from immuneACCESS through TCRdb and include only in-frame sequences with V and J called. Some clones fail to appear in such tables; in the studies checked, an unresolved V gene covers under half of the shortfall, and the cause of the remainder is unknown. V and J calls and clone size are given by that table; D and trimming were obtained from the DNA. This sample lists 80,000 to 95,000 clones; less than 70% were detected once. The ten biggest clones cover 2.3% of the sample.

The entry originates in a study of cytomegalovirus exposure and HLA in healthy donors (dated by TCRdb to the late 2010s). About the investigation overall: According to an earlier analysis of 550 to 700 of the donors, about 170 million T cells yielded roughly 110 million unique TCR beta sequences and 276 Gb of sequence data. Among 398 genotyped donors of the cohort, an average of about 220,000 unique TCR beta nucleotide sequences was sequenced per donor, of which 15% to 20% were non-productive. A later genetic analysis used genome-wide SNP genotypes for about 65% of the 666 donors, treating that subset as a discovery cohort. Along with the approximately 600-subject first cohort, a separate validation cohort of some 130 different subjects was used. To decide whether each TCR beta V gene segment behaved as functional or pseudogenic, an earlier analysis of 587 of the donors relied on high-throughput TCR beta sequencing. All discovery cohort repertoires had been generated using a single sequencing platform. Donor age, sex, ethnicity and CMV serostatus were compiled alongside the repertoire data. In the later analysis, no new phenotypic data were used to find candidate immune exposures; instead, reliance was placed on TCR beta sequences and their occurrence across donors. Among the roughly 400 genotyped donors, around 81% belonged to the genetic ancestry cluster associated with self-reported Caucasian donors. HLA typing covered class I and class II loci at four-digit resolution. Typing coverage differed by locus: A, B, C, DRB1 and DQB1 were typed in about 620-630 donors, DQA1 in approximately 520, DPA1 in some 570, and DPB1 in just under 480. Because of strong linkage in the cohort, four to six DR-DQ haplotypes were treated as single units for association and clustering. The study combined high-throughput TCR immunosequencing, statistical association of individual TCRs with disease status, and machine learning to predict cytomegalovirus infection status. In a later analysis, previously published TCR beta repertoires from 600 to 850 donors were re-analyzed and high-resolution HLA genotyping was added so that TCR occurrence patterns could be studied. An early release that covered fewer than 800 HLA-typed donors contained approximately 300 gigabases of sequencing data and tens of millions of unique TCR sequences. The T cell repertoires of 700 or so subjects were profiled by immunosequencing and related to cytomegalovirus serostatus. The study was designed to test whether signatures of past pathogen exposure could be identified by cataloging public T cell receptors.

The V end gives up 4 bases and the J end 0 bases, leaving 4 bases in the junction not matched to a gene. The CDR3 runs 15 residues from the cysteine to the phenylalanine. CDR3 DNA is the only sequence kept; it has 45 bases, read in frame from the first base. The germline V gene encodes CDR1 MGHRA and CDR2 YSYEKL. What the work shows at the level of the full study, not this receptor alone: In both the original and validation cohorts, the classifier was reported to diagnose cytomegalovirus status with high specificity and sensitivity. Three of the identified cytomegalovirus-associated TCR beta chains were confirmed in vitro to be specific for cytomegalovirus antigens. In an earlier analysis of about 600 of the donors, most TCR beta V segments appeared in productive rearrangements about 87% or about 30% of the time, broadly matching IMGT annotations. A later analysis associated 15,000 or so TCR beta sequences with specific HLA alleles at a false discovery rate of 0.05. A cluster of highly shared sequence variants was judged likely to represent a technical artifact of the sequencing pipeline. A later analysis found that HLA-associated TCR beta chains were more clonally expanded and had lower generation probabilities than equally common non-associated chains. The study gave a list of about 170 TCR beta chains associated with cytomegalovirus. While some public TCRs were present in many individuals, most TCR sequences turned up only very rarely across donors. In a later analysis, TCR association rates were found to vary across HLA loci, with the most associated TCRs seen for DRB1 alleles and the fewest for HLA-C alleles. Correlated functional status among segregating V segments might reflect linkage disequilibrium, but an unknown experimental factor could not be ruled out. The only immune exposure information available for the cohort was CMV serostatus. Strong co-occurrence of HLA alleles, especially DR and DQ, made assigning TCR associations to individual alleles difficult. Only TCR beta chains were sequenced in this cohort, and the absence of alpha or paired-chain data limited detectable features. A further reported finding was that TCR beta sequences accurately predicted the HLA-A and HLA-B alleles for most subjects in the first cohort. According to the authors, the approach could potentially be generalized to other disease states and immunological phenotypes. A later genetic analysis reported fewer N-insertions in productive TCRs among donors in an Asian-associated ancestry cluster than the roughly 620-donor mean. Presence/absence analyses assumed roughly uniform sequencing depth across donors, an assumption that may not hold. Because counts were too low, about 18 rarely observed V segments, including chromosome 9 orphons, were left out of the earlier analysis of 587 of the donors. Some IMGT-functional V segments, including TRBV6-2 and TRBV6-3, could not be told apart with the 87-base-pair reads, so those segments were excluded. A later analysis found that most CMV-associated TCR beta chains appeared HLA-restricted, with HLA associations seemingly driven largely by CMV exposure. HLA typing was unavailable for some donors at each locus, so association tests used only the typed subset. V-gene and J-gene trimming of TCR beta chains was associated with a missense DCLRE1C variant in a later genetic analysis, and the association was replicated in an independent cohort. According to a later analysis, parvovirus B19, influenza, CMV and Epstein-Barr virus appeared linked to several top co-occurrence clusters.

The cohort comprised 710 or so healthy bone marrow donors. At the time of sampling, every cohort member was nominally healthy, though immune exposures that went unrecorded were likely present. CMV serostatus was positive for 250 to 300 and negative for 352 of the 666 cohort members, and was not recorded for this donor. A peripheral blood sample was provided by each donor, and peripheral blood mononuclear cells were used for TCR beta sequencing. Genomic DNA extraction from the blood cell samples was performed with the Qiagen DNeasy Blood Extraction Kit. The sample consisted of PBMCs. Rearrangement joined TRBV4-1 to TRBJ2-7, and TRBD2 matches 9 of the central bases. The receptor was isolated from a human donor in good health. Read as DNA, the sequence is TGCGCCAGCAGCCTTCAAGCGGGGGGCTCCTACGAGCAGTACTTC. Translated, this is CASSLQAGGSYEQYF.